These 25 T cell receptor beta chains share one sample of origin, sequenced in a study of blood T cell repertoires in COVID-19. The data were produced by immunoSEQ multiplex PCR, yet TCRdb's version contains in-frame clones alone and is incomplete. The data contain more than 150,000 clones, over 80% of them singletons. Sequencing used peripheral blood. These receptors all come from a woman aged 55-70 years with acute or convalescent COVID-19.

The CDR3 sequence is CARSLEGLPGCMNTEAFF. The CDR3 coding sequence is TGTGCCAGAAGCTTGGAGGGACTCCCCGGGTGCATGAACACTGAAGCTTTCTTT. The genes are TRBV5-3 and TRBJ1-1; maybe TRBD1 (5 bases). TRBV5-3 is noted as an ORF with a role that remains uncertain. V was cut by 0 bases and J by 0 bases, with 18 bases left in between. The CDR3 runs 18 residues.

In DNA form, the CDR3 reads TGTGCCAGCAGCTCCGGACAGGAAGCTTTCTTT. Encoded protein: CASSSGQEAFF. The chain carries TRBV5-4 and TRBJ1-1; D possibly corresponds to TRBD1 (6 bases). Germline V gene data show CDR1 as SGHNT and CDR2 as YYREEE (reference sequence). Deletions cut 3 bases from V and 8 bases from J, with 8 bases between. This CDR3 is built from 11 residues.

The rearrangement uses TRBV10-2 and TRBJ1-1, with TRBD1 matching over 7 bases. The V and J ends lost 0 bases and 6 bases, in that order; junction bases with no gene match: 4. The germline V gene has CDR1 WSHSY and CDR2 SAAADI. The CDR3 length is 14 residues. CDR3 bases: TGCGCCAGCAGTGAGTCCGGGCAGGGGGCTGAAGCTTTCTTT. Translating it yields CASSESGQGAEAFF.

The J gene is TRBJ2-1, the V gene TRBV10-3; D might be TRBD2 (7 bases). The V end was cut by 3 bases, the J end by 9 bases, with 15 bases between. Germline lookup yields CDR1 ENHRY and CDR2 SYGVKD. The CDR3 is made up of 14 amino acids. The CDR3 nucleotides are TGTGCCATCAGTGATGGCGGGGGCACCCTTGAGCAGTTCTTC. Protein product: CAISDGGGTLEQFF.

The chain combines TRBV5-1 with TRBJ2-7, with 7 bases lining up with TRBD1. The CDR3 is 15 amino acids. From germline, CDR1 is SGHRS and CDR2 YFSETQ. With V trimmed by 2 bases and J by 6 bases, 11 bases remained unmatched. The DNA for the CDR3 is TGCGCCAGCAGCTTATCCGGACAGGTCACGATCGAGCAGTACTTC. This sequence encodes CASSLSGQVTIEQYF.

The chain uses TRBV7-2 and TRBJ1-3; no reliable D call. V was pared by 2 bases and J by 8 bases, with 7 bases between. The CDR3 runs to 12 residues. Germline assignment: CDR1 SGHTA and CDR2 FQGNSA. The CDR3 coding sequence is TGTGCCAGCAGCTTATACGGAGACACCATATATTTT. It is translated as CASSLYGDTIYF.

The J gene is TRBJ1-1, the V gene TRBV9; no clear D gene. CDR1 SGDLS and CDR2 YYNGEE come from the germline V gene. This CDR3 spans 14 amino acids. Trimming cost V 2 bases and J 5 bases, with 13 bases left between them. The CDR3 bases are TGTGCCAGCAGCGTTGCAGAGGGAAGGACTGAAGCTTTCTTT. This encodes CASSVAEGRTEAFF.

This rearrangement joins TRBV6-5 to TRBJ2-3; TRBD2 aligns across 10 bases. V was clipped by 5 bases and J by 5 bases; unmatched bases: 7. Per the germline V gene, CDR1 is MNHEY and CDR2 is SVGAGI. This CDR3 spans 15 amino acids. The CDR3 region is CASSILAGHIDTQYF. CDR3 nucleotides: TGTGCCAGCAGTATACTAGCGGGGCACATAGATACGCAGTATTTT.

This clone was seen only a few times. The chain has TRBV4-1 and TRBJ1-4; 7 bases are shared with TRBD1. The V and J ends lost 6 bases and 0 bases, in that order; junction bases with no gene match: 7. CDR3 length: 16 residues. Looked up from germline, CDR1 is MGHRA and CDR2 is YSYEKL. CDR3 sequence: CASSPPQGATNEKLFF. The CDR3 DNA reads as TGCGCCAGCAGTCCGCCCCAGGGGGCAACTAATGAAAAACTGTTTTTT.

This chain connects TRBV19 to TRBJ1-2; 8 bases line up with TRBD1. Germline V gene sequence: CDR1 LNHDA, CDR2 SQIVND (reference sequence). The CDR3 spans 14 residues. J gave up 4 bases and V 2 bases, and 3 bases lay outside the gene matches. CDR3 residues: CASSIQGAGYGYTF. The DNA for the CDR3 is TGTGCCAGTAGTATACAGGGGGCGGGCTATGGCTACACCTTC. The full variable domain, with the rest looked up from reference TRBV19 and TRBJ1-2, is DGGITQSPKYLFRKEGQNVTLSCEQNLNHDAMYWYRQDPGQGLRLIYYSQIVNDFQKGDIAEGYSVSREKKESFPLTVTSAQKNPTAFYLCASSIQGAGYGYTFGSGTRLTVV.

V and J are TRBV7-2 and TRBJ2-5; 10 bases match TRBD2. Germline V lookup: CDR1 SGHTA, CDR2 FQGNSA. The V gene end was trimmed by 4 bases and the J gene end by 4 bases; junction bases not matched to a gene: 6. The CDR3 length is 15 residues. The DNA for the CDR3 is TGTGCCAGCAGCTCAAGCGGGGGGGCCGTAGAGACCCAGTACTTC. Its translation: CASSSSGGAVETQYF.

V and J are TRBV19 and TRBJ1-5, with TRBD1 matching 9 bases. V trimming: 4 bases; J trimming: 1 base; junction bases outside the gene matches: 8. CDR1 and CDR2 from the germline V gene are LNHDA and SQIVND (reference sequence). The CDR3 totals 17 residues. In DNA form, the CDR3 reads TGTGCCAGTAGTAAGGGAGACAGGGGGAGAAGCAATCAGCCCCAGCATTTT. Amino acid sequence: CASSKGDRGRSNQPQHF.

The rearrangement links TRBV5-1 to TRBJ2-2, with D possibly being TRBD2 (6 bases). Trimming pared 1 base from V and 0 bases from J, leaving 25 bases between. The CDR3 is made up of 21 amino acids. The germline gives CDR1 SGHRS, CDR2 YFSETQ. CDR3 in DNA: TGCGCCAGCAGCTTGATAATAAAAGCGGGTCCCTTTTTCGCGAACACCGGGGAGCTGTTTTTT. It is translated as CASSLIIKAGPFFANTGELFF.

V and J are TRBV4-2 and TRBJ2-2; no reliable D call. Germline CDR1 reads LGHNA; CDR2 reads YNFKEQ. V shed 0 bases and J shed 8 bases, with 10 bases lying between them. CDR3 length: 14 residues. This chain's CDR3 is CASSQEYSGGELFF. In DNA, the CDR3 is TGTGCCAGCAGCCAAGAGTACTCTGGTGGGGAGCTGTTTTTT.

This chain links TRBV13 with TRBJ2-3, with TRBD1 identical over 9 bases. Germline CDR1 reads PRHDT; CDR2 reads FYEKMQ (reference sequence). There are 17 residues in the CDR3. V was pared by 1 base and J by 5 bases, with 10 bases of the junction left unmatched. The CDR3 sequence: CASSLAFTGGGEDTQYF. The CDR3 nucleotides are TGTGCCAGCAGCTTAGCCTTTACAGGGGGCGGCGAAGATACGCAGTATTTT.

The CDR3 DNA sequence: TGTGCCAGCAGTGATACCGGAGCGCGGGCCAACGTCCTGACTTTC. Its translation is CASSDTGARANVLTF. V usage is TRBV2 and J usage is TRBJ2-6; D remains ambiguous. The V gene's germline CDR1 is SNHLY and CDR2 FYNNEI. The germline V and J ends were trimmed by 3 bases and 5 bases, with 11 bases remaining between them. The CDR3 sequence is 15 residues long.

The J gene is TRBJ1-2, the V gene TRBV4-2; D not resolved. The V end was cut by 0 bases, the J end by 4 bases, with 12 bases between. Germline CDR1 and CDR2: LGHNA and YNFKEQ. This CDR3 spans 15 amino acids. CDR3 DNA: TGTGCCAGCAGCCAAGAGAGGGCAGGAGTCTATGGCTACACCTTC. This codes for CASSQERAGVYGYTF.

The genes are TRBV27 and TRBJ2-5; 9 nucleotides line up with TRBD1. The V and J ends lost 6 bases and 5 bases, in that order; junction bases with no gene match: 7. This CDR3 has 14 amino acids. The germline gives CDR1 MNHEY, CDR2 SMNVEV (reference sequence). CDR3 loop: CASRGTGRGETQYF. In DNA, the CDR3 is TGTGCCAGCAGAGGGACAGGGAGGGGGGAGACCCAGTACTTC.

J is TRBJ2-1 and V is TRBV4-3; 11 bases line up with TRBD1. Trimming cost V 2 bases and J 8 bases; bases outside gene matches: 8. Per the germline V gene, CDR1 is LGHNA and CDR2 is YSLEER. The CDR3 sequence is 16 residues long. The CDR3 reads CASSQSHGQGADEQFF. CDR3 bases: TGCGCCAGCAGCCAAAGCCACGGACAGGGGGCCGATGAGCAGTTCTTC.

The rearrangement uses TRBV6-2 or TRBV6-3 and TRBJ1-5; no clear D. V lost 2 bases and J lost 6, with 11 bases in between. This CDR3 is built from 14 residues. The germline CDR1 and CDR2 sequences are MNHEY and SVGEGT. CDR3 region: CASSYPTSGQPQHF. The CDR3 DNA reads as TGTGCCAGCAGTTACCCGACATCAGGTCAGCCCCAGCATTTT.

In its sample, this clone was seen many times. This sequence joins TRBV7-9 and TRBJ2-2; 10 nucleotides agree with TRBD2. V shed 5 bases, J shed 6 bases, and the junction held 6 bases outside the gene matches. This CDR3 spans 15 amino acids. Germline CDR1 and CDR2: SEHNR and FQNEAQ (reference sequence). CDR3 sequence (DNA): TGTGCCAGCAGCCCGGGACTAGCGTGGGCCGGGGAGCTGTTTTTT. It encodes CASSPGLAWAGELFF. Drawing the rest from reference TRBV7-9 and TRBJ2-2, the complete variable domain is DTGVSQNPRHKITKRGQNVTFRCDPISEHNRLYWYRQTLGQGPEFLTYFQNEAQLEKSRLLSDRFSAERPKGSFSTLEIQRTEQGDSAMYLCASSPGLAWAGELFFGEGSRLTVL.

The V gene is TRBV4-1, the J gene TRBJ1-1; D unclear. Germline V gene sequence: CDR1 MGHRA, CDR2 YSYEKL. The CDR3 has 16 amino acids. V was trimmed by 3 bases and J by 3 bases, leaving 17 bases between them. CDR3 residues: CASSHSPGPADTEAFF. CDR3 sequence (DNA): TGCGCCAGCAGCCATTCCCCTGGGCCAGCGGACACTGAAGCTTTCTTT.

The chain is built from TRBV2 and TRBJ1-1; 7 nucleotides align to TRBD1. The CDR3 covers 14 residues. Germline-derived CDR1 and CDR2 are SNHLY and FYNNEI. V shed 6 bases and J 0 bases; nucleotides not matched to a gene: 4. As DNA, the CDR3 is TGTGCCAGCAGCCGGACAGGCCTGAACACTGAAGCTTTCTTT. This encodes CASSRTGLNTEAFF.

This clone turned up a few times. The chain recombines TRBV27 with TRBJ1-5, with D unclear. This CDR3 has 13 residues. Germline V gene data show CDR1 as MNHEY and CDR2 as SMNVEV (reference sequence). V lost 6 bases and J 3 bases, leaving 9 bases between the germline ends. The CDR3: CASSPRVNQPQHF. The CDR3 DNA reads as TGTGCCAGCAGCCCCCGGGTCAATCAGCCCCAGCATTTT.

J is TRBJ1-2 and V is TRBV30; possible D gene TRBD1, 5 bases. V was pared by 1 base and J by 6 bases, with 6 bases between. This CDR3 contains 11 residues. Germline lookup yields CDR1 GTSNPN and CDR2 SVGIG (reference sequence). Here the CDR3 reads CAWSAGNGYTF. The CDR3, as DNA: TGTGCCTGGAGTGCAGGGAATGGCTACACCTTC.